This record concerns one TCR beta chain sequence. PCR employed 60 Vbeta and 13 Jbeta primers. Sequencing was performed with immunoSEQ multiplex PCR; in TCRdb, only in-frame clones are kept and a portion is missing. The sample includes approximately 220,000 clones, 82% seen only once; the top ten take around 6%. The junction had 3 bases not matched to a gene; V was cut back by 6 bases and J by 2 bases. The CDR3 consists of 15 residues. CDR1 MNHEY and CDR2 SVGAGI come from the germline V gene. These data come from a study of cytomegalovirus exposure and HLA in healthy donors. Material: PBMCs. The clonotype originates from a man aged 35-49 years in good health and CMV-seropositive. The chain carries TRBV6-5 and TRBJ2-1; the match to TRBD2 covers 11 bases. The CDR3 region is CASRELAGAYNEQFF. CDR3 nucleotide sequence: TGTGCCAGCAGGGAACTAGCGGGAGCCTACAATGAGCAGTTCTTC.